This paragraph covers one T cell receptor (beta chain) sequence. The target antigen is unknown. Germline loops: CDR1 MDHEN, CDR2 SYDVKM. CDR3 length equals 15 residues. J gave up 5 bases and V 6 bases, and 8 bases lay outside the gene matches. It was with 60 Vbeta and 13 Jbeta primers that the PCR ran. Libraries were prepared by immunoSEQ multiplex PCR; TCRdb keeps only in-frame clonotypes and omits some of them. This sample has 100,000 to 150,000 clones, with less than 75% found just once. The source of the sample is a study of cytomegalovirus exposure and HLA in healthy donors. Study outcomes and limitations: Among TCR beta chains, those listed as cytomegalovirus-associated numbered about 150. What a later analysis reportedly showed was that an Asian-associated ancestry cluster had fewer N-insertions than the roughly 670-donor mean. Specificity of a few CMV-associated chains for CMV antigens was verified in vitro. What was likely a sequencing artifact was a cluster of highly shared sequence variants.

The specimen was PBMCs. J is TRBJ1-4 and V is TRBV28; 8 nucleotides align to TRBD1. This receptor was identified in a woman aged 40 to 55 in good health and CMV-seropositive. The CDR3 DNA reads as TGTGCCAGCAGGGGGACCGGGACAGGAAATGAAAAACTGTTTTTT. This gives the protein CASRGTGTGNEKLFF.